This T cell receptor (beta chain) appears in the sequencing data of a study of lymphopenia after photon versus proton radiotherapy. Libraries were prepared by immunoSEQ multiplex PCR; TCRdb keeps only in-frame clonotypes and omits some of them. In the table there are fewer than 30,000 clones, roughly 87% of which are singletons. Germline V gene lookup returns CDR1 MNHNS and CDR2 SASEGT. The CDR3 consists of 14 residues. V shed 4 bases and J shed 0 bases, with 10 bases lying between them. This clone is labeled medium-sized. Additional DNA sequences in this sample encode the identical CDR3. The receptor was isolated from a woman in her forties or fifties with pancreatic cancer. This specimen consisted of peripheral blood, obtained from a patient treated with photon-based radiotherapy. The J gene is TRBJ2-7, the V gene TRBV6-1, with a tentative D call TRBD2 (5 bases). CDR3 bases: TGTGCCAGCAGTGGAAGAGGGAGCTCCTACGAGCAGTACTTC. Its protein product is CASSGRGSSYEQYF.